Listed here are 31 T cell receptor beta chains from one sample, sequenced in a study of OX40 agonist ivuxolimab in advanced cancers. Assay used: immunoSEQ multiplex PCR; TCRdb lists only in-frame clones, some missing. The sample carries tens of thousands of clones, about four fifths recorded once. Specimen: CD4+ or CD8+ T cells sorted from blood, collected in a trial of the OX40 agonist ivuxolimab. These receptors all stem from an adult with an advanced solid tumor such as melanoma, head and neck, liver or kidney cancer.

This clone was seen a handful of times. The chain joins TRBV6-5 to TRBJ1-2; D is unclear. Trimming stripped 2 bases from V and 13 bases from J, with 17 bases between. Germline CDR1 and CDR2: MNHEY and SVGAGI. CDR3 size: 13 residues. The CDR3 DNA follows: TGTGCCAGCAGTTACGAGGGCTCCCTCCGTGGCACCTTC. Translation: CASSYEGSLRGTF.

This clone was detected once. The chain combines TRBV9 with TRBJ1-2; TRBD1 agrees at 8 bases. CDR1 SGDLS and CDR2 YYNGEE come from the germline V gene. The CDR3 is 16 residues long. With V trimmed by 3 bases and J by 8 bases, 15 bases remained unmatched. The CDR3 DNA sequence: TGTGCCAGCAGCGCTGCGGACAGGGAATTAATTGGCGGCTACACCTTC. It codes for CASSAADRELIGGYTF.

This rearrangement joins TRBV30 to TRBJ2-7, with 11 bases matching TRBD2. Trimming at V came to 3 bases and at J to 3 bases, leaving 7 bases not matched to a gene. CDR3 length equals 15 residues. CDR1 is GTSNPN and CDR2 is SVGIG in the germline V gene (reference sequence). In DNA, the CDR3 is TGTGCCTGGAGACCACTGGGGACTAGCGGCTACGAGCAGTACTTC. Translation: CAWRPLGTSGYEQYF.

This clone was seen a handful of times. The V gene is TRBV7-3, the J gene TRBJ2-5, with no clear D. Germline CDR1 SGHTA, CDR2 FQGTGA. The CDR3 has 16 residues. The V gene lost 5 bases and the J gene lost 1 base, with 17 bases spanning the gap. CDR3 region: CASSLFGGSLQETQYF. The DNA for the CDR3 is TGTGCCAGCAGCCTCTTTGGCGGCAGCCTCCAAGAGACCCAGTACTTC.

This sequence joins TRBV5-8 and TRBJ1-4; 7 bases fit TRBD1. Trimming cost V 0 bases and J 7 bases; bases outside gene matches: 6. The CDR3 is made up of 15 amino acids. Germline V CDR1 and CDR2: SGHTS, YDEGEE. The CDR3 region has the DNA TGTGCCAGCAGCTTGGGACAGGGCAGAGGTGAAAAACTGTTTTTT. This sequence encodes CASSLGQGRGEKLFF.

The chain employs TRBV5-1 and TRBJ2-3; 11 bases map to TRBD2. Germline CDR1 and CDR2: SGHRS and YFSETQ. The ends lost 6 bases at V and 0 bases at J; junction bases unmatched: 3. The CDR3 is 15 amino acids. This CDR3 reads CASTRTSGSTDTQYF. In DNA form, the CDR3 reads TGCGCCAGCACTCGGACTAGCGGGAGCACAGATACGCAGTATTTT.

This rearrangement joins TRBV10-3 to TRBJ1-6; D remains ambiguous. Germline assignment: CDR1 ENHRY and CDR2 SYGVKD. The CDR3 has 15 residues. Trimming took off 0 bases at V and 4 bases at J, with 7 bases between the two ends. The CDR3 sequence is CAISESKDYNSPLHF. In nucleotides, the CDR3 is TGTGCCATCAGTGAGTCGAAGGATTATAATTCACCCCTCCACTTT.

About this clone itself: Other DNA sequences of this sample code for an identical CDR3. This chain links TRBV19 with TRBJ1-5; D unclear. Trimming pared 2 bases from V and 5 bases from J, leaving 10 bases between. Germline loops: CDR1 LNHDA, CDR2 SQIVND (reference sequence). The CDR3 covers 14 residues. CDR3 in DNA: TGTGCCAGTAGTATAAGGACGGGAGATCAGCCCCAGCATTTT. Encoded protein: CASSIRTGDQPQHF.

The gene calls are TRBV14 and TRBJ2-5; D gene unclear. The J call may be incorrect, as the DNA end agrees better with TRBJ2-7. Germline loops: CDR1 SGHDN, CDR2 FVKESK. The CDR3 is 13 amino acids. This CDR3 reads CASSQAPRYEQYF. DNA of the CDR3: TGTGCCAGCAGCCAAGCCCCAAGGTACGAGCAGTACTTC.

The chain uses TRBV7-8 and TRBJ2-7, with no clear D. Trimming cost V 1 base and J 7 bases, with 5 bases left between them. This CDR3 is 11 amino acids long. Germline V gives CDR1 SGHVS, CDR2 FQNEAQ. The CDR3 DNA reads as TGTGCCAGCAGCTTAGGGGAAGAGCAGTACTTC. It translates to CASSLGEEQYF. The full variable domain, with the rest looked up from reference TRBV7-8 and TRBJ2-7, is GAGVSQSPRYKVAKRGQDVALRCDPISGHVSLFWYQQALGQGPEFLTYFQNEAQLDKSGLPSDRFFAERPEGSVSTLKIQRTQQEDSAVYLCASSLGEEQYFGPGTRLTVT.

This chain uses TRBV28 with TRBJ1-1; 8 nucleotides match TRBD1. The CDR3 has 15 amino acids. The J segment lost 7 bases and the V segment lost 4 bases, leaving 11 bases of the junction unmatched. The germline CDR1 and CDR2 sequences are MDHEN and SYDVKM. The CDR3 region has the DNA TGTGCCAGCAGTTCCGCCTCCCAGGGGGCGGGTGAAGCTTTCTTT. Its protein product is CASSSASQGAGEAFF.

The gene calls are TRBV10-3 and TRBJ2-1; 9 positions agree with TRBD2. The CDR3 covers 16 residues. With V trimmed by 6 bases and J by 8 bases, 14 bases remained unmatched. CDR1 and CDR2 from the germline V gene are ENHRY and SYGVKD. The CDR3 sequence: CAIRQNPGTSPHEQFF. CDR3 in DNA: TGTGCCATCAGGCAGAATCCCGGGACTAGCCCCCATGAGCAGTTCTTC.

The genes are TRBV6-5 and TRBJ1-2, with 7 bases that match TRBD1. Germline-derived CDR1 and CDR2 are MNHEY and SVGAGI. V lost 6 bases, J lost 7 bases, and 11 bases stayed unmatched. CDR3 length: 14 amino acids. DNA of the CDR3: TGTGCCAGCAGCCCTCATGAAGGGGGCTCTGGCTACACCTTC. This translates into CASSPHEGGSGYTF.

The chain combines TRBV6-5 with TRBJ1-2, with D hard to call. This CDR3 is built from 13 residues. Trimming shortened V by 2 bases and J by 6 bases, and 10 bases separated the two germline ends. Looked up from germline, CDR1 is MNHEY and CDR2 is SVGAGI. The CDR3 protein is CASSYGSGDGYTF. CDR3 bases: TGTGCCAGCAGTTACGGGTCAGGAGATGGCTACACCTTC.

CDR3 nucleotide sequence: TGTGCCAGCAGCTTGGACCGGGACAGGGTTTACGAGCAGTACTTC. Translating gives CASSLDRDRVYEQYF. The chain couples TRBV5-4 to TRBJ2-7, with 9 bases fitting TRBD1. In germline, CDR1 is SGHNT, CDR2 YYREEE (reference sequence). This CDR3 spans 15 amino acids. V shed 0 bases, J shed 4 bases, and the junction held 5 bases outside the gene matches.

This chain uses TRBV5-6 with TRBJ1-4; D is undetermined. This CDR3 spans 17 amino acids. V lost 0 bases, J lost 4 bases, and 16 bases lay in between. Germline V lookup: CDR1 SGHDT, CDR2 YYEEEE. CDR3 sequence reads: CASSLAIGLDINEKLFF. The CDR3, as DNA: TGTGCCAGCAGCTTGGCCATCGGGTTGGATATTAATGAAAAACTGTTTTTT.

The CDR3 bases are TGCGCCAGCAGCTTGTTCGGGGTAGAAGAGACCCAGTACTTC. It is translated as CASSLFGVEETQYF. The chain uses TRBV5-1 and TRBJ2-5; tentative D call: TRBD2 (5 bases). CDR3 length equals 14 residues. CDR1 is SGHRS, CDR2 YFSETQ, per germline. The V end lost 1 base, the J end lost 3 bases, and 10 bases lay between the germline ends.

This chain joins TRBV7-9 and TRBJ2-5; 8 nucleotides align to TRBD1. The germline CDR1 and CDR2 sequences are SEHNR and FQNEAQ (reference sequence). CDR3 length: 15 residues. Germline trimming cut 5 bases from V and 4 bases from J; bases unmatched to any gene: 9. In nucleotides, the CDR3 is TGTGCCAGCAGCCTCGGACAGGGTAATTTAGAGACCCAGTACTTC. It encodes CASSLGQGNLETQYF.

The chain recombines TRBV7-9 with TRBJ2-6; 7 bases fit TRBD1. This CDR3 has 17 amino acids. Trimming took 3 bases from V and 0 from J; bases not matched to a gene: 5. The germline V gene has CDR1 SEHNR and CDR2 FQNEAQ (reference sequence). The CDR3: CASSFGQVRSGANVLTF. The CDR3 DNA is TGTGCCAGCAGCTTCGGACAGGTCCGCTCTGGGGCCAACGTCCTGACTTTC.

The chain couples TRBV18 to TRBJ2-2; 7 nucleotides match TRBD1. This CDR3 has 17 amino acids. The V gene end was trimmed by 1 base and the J gene end by 4 bases; junction bases not matched to a gene: 9. Germline V gene data show CDR1 as KGHSH and CDR2 as LQKENI. CDR3 region: CASSPLLGGASTGELFF. CDR3 DNA sequence: TGTGCCAGCTCACCACTTTTAGGGGGCGCGTCCACCGGGGAGCTGTTTTTT.

This clone has a single count. The CDR3 here is CASSRPGSTDTQYF. The CDR3 DNA is TGTGCCAGTAGCCGCCCCGGGAGCACAGATACGCAGTATTTT. The chain combines TRBV19 with TRBJ2-3; D is undetermined. The length of the CDR3 is 14 residues. Trimming shortened V by 6 bases and J by 0 bases, and 10 bases separated the two germline ends. Germline values: CDR1 LNHDA, CDR2 SQIVND (reference sequence). The full variable domain, in which reference TRBV19 and TRBJ2-3 provide the parts outside the CDR3, is DGGITQSPKYLFRKEGQNVTLSCEQNLNHDAMYWYRQDPGQGLRLIYYSQIVNDFQKGDIAEGYSVSREKKESFPLTVTSAQKNPTAFYLCASSRPGSTDTQYFGPGTRLTVL.

This clone appeared a few times. This rearrangement joins TRBV6-6 to TRBJ2-7, with no clear D. Germline values: CDR1 MNHNY, CDR2 SVGAGI (reference sequence). The CDR3 is 12 amino acids. Between the trimmed V and J ends, which lost 6 bases and 6 bases, there was a span of 12 bases. This CDR3 is CASSPRLPEQYF. CDR3 DNA sequence: TGTGCCAGCAGCCCAAGACTCCCCGAGCAGTACTTC.

In the case of this clone: Other DNA sequences from this sample encode an identical CDR3 as well. CDR3 in amino acids: CASSSGTEGTEAFF. CDR3 DNA sequence: TGCGCCAGCAGCAGCGGGACAGAGGGCACTGAAGCTTTCTTT. The V call is TRBV5-1, the J call TRBJ1-1; TRBD1 matches at 7 bases. The CDR3 is made up of 14 amino acids. Trimming took 4 bases from V and 4 from J; bases not matched to a gene: 7. CDR1 is SGHRS and CDR2 is YFSETQ in the germline V gene. Together with reference TRBV5-1 and TRBJ1-1, the CDR3 gives the full variable domain: KAGVTQTPRYLIKTRGQQVTLSCSPISGHRSVSWYQQTPGQGLQFLFEYFSETQRNKGNFPGRFSGRQFSNSRSEMNVSTLELGDSALYLCASSSGTEGTEAFFGQGTRLTVV.

The genes are TRBV7-9 and TRBJ2-1, with 15 bases aligning to TRBD2. V lost 1 base, J lost 10 bases, and 5 bases stayed unmatched. Germline V gives CDR1 SEHNR, CDR2 FQNEAQ (reference sequence). This CDR3 has 16 residues. The CDR3 spells CASSLDGTSGRKEQFF. CDR3 nucleotide sequence: TGTGCCAGCAGCTTAGACGGGACTAGCGGGAGGAAGGAGCAGTTCTTC.

The V and J genes are TRBV25-1 and TRBJ1-5; D perhaps matches TRBD1 (6 bases). The CDR3 runs 15 residues. Germline CDR1 and CDR2: MGHDK and SYGVNS. Trimming cost V 6 bases and J 2 bases, with 14 bases left between them. CDR3 coding DNA: TGTGCCAGCAGAATACAGGGAGGAGGCAATCAGCCCCAGCATTTT. Encoded protein: CASRIQGGGNQPQHF.

The chain uses TRBV5-1 and TRBJ1-1; no clear D gene. The V end lost 3 bases, the J end lost 0 bases, and 12 bases lay between the germline ends. The CDR3 is 15 amino acids. CDR1 is SGHRS and CDR2 is YFSETQ in the germline V gene. The DNA of the CDR3 is TGCGCCAGCAGCTCCCGGTCTACAGTGAACACTGAAGCTTTCTTT. It is translated as CASSSRSTVNTEAFF. The complete variable domain, with remaining parts taken from reference TRBV5-1 and TRBJ1-1, reads KAGVTQTPRYLIKTRGQQVTLSCSPISGHRSVSWYQQTPGQGLQFLFEYFSETQRNKGNFPGRFSGRQFSNSRSEMNVSTLELGDSALYLCASSSRSTVNTEAFFGQGTRLTVV.

The J gene is TRBJ1-2, the V gene TRBV5-6; no reliable D call. Germline V lookup: CDR1 SGHDT, CDR2 YYEEEE. V lost 0 bases, J lost 0 bases, and 6 bases lay in between. The CDR3 loop spans 14 amino acids. The CDR3 protein is CASSLGTTNYGYTF. The CDR3 DNA reads as TGTGCCAGCAGCTTGGGGACCACTAACTATGGCTACACCTTC.

This chain connects TRBV14 to TRBJ2-5; 7 bases match TRBD1. The CDR3 runs 14 residues. J lost 3 bases, V lost 3 bases, and 4 bases had no gene match. Germline CDR1 SGHDN, CDR2 FVKESK. CDR3 sequence reads: CASSHLGQEETQYF. The CDR3, as DNA: TGTGCCAGCAGCCATTTAGGACAGGAAGAGACCCAGTACTTC.

The J gene is TRBJ2-3, the V gene TRBV5-1; D is unresolved. The length of the CDR3 is 14 residues. The V gene lost 2 bases and the J gene lost 0 bases, with 7 bases spanning the gap. Germline loops: CDR1 SGHRS, CDR2 YFSETQ. The CDR3 nucleotides are TGCGCCAGCAGCTTTTACGGTAGCACAGATACGCAGTATTTT. This translates into CASSFYGSTDTQYF.

This chain uses TRBV5-1 with TRBJ1-3; D is unclear. Germline V gene lookup returns CDR1 SGHRS and CDR2 YFSETQ. The CDR3 has 15 residues. V lost 2 bases to trimming and J lost 4 bases, with 13 bases between them. The DNA of the CDR3 is TGCGCCAGCAGCTTAGGTATGTCTGGAGGAAACACCATATATTTT. It codes for CASSLGMSGGNTIYF.

This chain links TRBV11-2 with TRBJ1-6; D gene unclear. The CDR3 sequence is 12 residues long. V lost 6 bases, J lost 7 bases, and 7 bases lay in between. CDR1 is SGHAT and CDR2 is FQNNGV in the germline V gene. The CDR3 DNA is TGTGCCAGCAGTTTCGCCAATTCACCCCTCCACTTT. This codes for CASSFANSPLHF.